This T cell receptor beta chain was sequenced during a study of PD-L1 blockade in urothelial cancer. Looking at the study overall: Patients previously received 0 to 3 chemotherapy regimens. Overall study results and limits: Durable-benefit patients expanded tumor-associated blood clones more at 3 weeks.

Documented time point: peripheral blood 6 weeks after treatment start. As to this clone: Its specificity is not known.

Synthetic analogs of TCR templates were spiked into every PCR. Using immunoSEQ multiplex PCR, the repertoire was profiled, and TCRdb retains in-frame clones only, with some absent. The sample yields fewer than 50,000 clones, roughly nine tenths seen once. The V gene lost 10 bases and the J gene lost 1 base, with 14 bases spanning the gap. This CDR3 spans 14 amino acids. CDR1 is MNHEY and CDR2 is SVGAGI in the germline V gene. This TCR was sampled from a man between 65 and 85 years old with urothelial cancer. The chain links TRBV6-5 to TRBJ1-5; possibly TRBD1 for D (6 bases). Material: PBMCs, obtained around atezolizumab (anti-PD-L1) treatment. CDR3 sequence: CANPDRESNQPQHF. DNA of the CDR3: TGTGCCAACCCGGACAGAGAAAGCAATCAGCCCCAGCATTTT.